The 19 T cell receptor beta chains reported below all come from one sample, sequenced in a study of blood T cell repertoires in COVID-19. Libraries were prepared by immunoSEQ multiplex PCR; TCRdb keeps only in-frame clonotypes and omits some of them. The data contain 250,000 to 300,000 clones, 90% to 95% of them seen just once; the ten biggest clones take up 1% to 1.5%. The sample taken for sequencing was PBMCs or T cells enriched from blood (not recorded which). The source is a human donor in a cohort exposed to, infected with or recovered from COVID-19 (not recorded which). The donor label of this sample is uncertain.

This chain uses TRBV2 with TRBJ1-1; TRBD1 might be the D (5 bases). V lost 11 bases and J 2 bases, leaving 15 bases between the germline ends. Germline values: CDR1 SNHLY, CDR2 FYNNEI. The CDR3 runs 13 residues. The DNA for the CDR3 is TGTGCCGGCGCAACAGGAACCAACACTGAAGCTTTCTTT. The encoded protein is CAGATGTNTEAFF.

The gene calls are TRBV29-1 and TRBJ1-2, with a weak D call TRBD1 (5 bases). The CDR3 has 12 residues. Trimming took off 3 bases at V and 7 bases at J, with 12 bases between the two ends. Germline assignment: CDR1 SQVTM and CDR2 ANQGSEA. The CDR3: CSVDRGGLGYTF. CDR3 sequence (DNA): TGCAGCGTTGATAGGGGTGGCCTTGGCTACACCTTC.

The rearrangement joins TRBV11-2 to TRBJ2-7, with 7 bases lining up with TRBD1. This CDR3 is built from 14 residues. Trimming cost V 7 bases and J 1 base; bases outside gene matches: 7. In germline, CDR1 is SGHAT, CDR2 FQNNGV. CDR3 loop: CASNPPGQSYEQYF. The CDR3 DNA follows: TGTGCCAGCAACCCGCCGGGACAGTCCTACGAGCAGTACTTC.

This chain connects TRBV27 to TRBJ1-2; 9 bases line up with TRBD1. The ends lost 5 bases at V and 2 bases at J; junction bases unmatched: 6. Germline CDR1 reads MNHEY; CDR2 reads SMNVEV (reference sequence). The CDR3 consists of 15 residues. CDR3 in amino acids: CASSPKQGANYGYTF. Here the CDR3 DNA reads TGTGCCAGCAGTCCAAAACAGGGGGCAAACTATGGCTACACCTTC.

V usage is TRBV4-2 and J usage is TRBJ1-1, with no clear D. The CDR3 covers 12 residues. Germline CDR1 and CDR2: LGHNA and YNFKEQ. The germline V and J ends were trimmed by 6 bases and 4 bases, with 9 bases remaining between them. CDR3 nucleotide sequence: TGTGCCAGCAGACGAGCGGGCACTGAAGCTTTCTTT. It encodes CASRRAGTEAFF.

The CDR3 protein is CASSVATGESPLMNTEAFF. CDR3 nucleotides: TGTGCCAGCAGCGTAGCTACGGGAGAGTCCCCCCTAATGAACACTGAAGCTTTCTTT. The chain joins TRBV9 to TRBJ1-1, with D unresolved. CDR1 and CDR2 (germline): SGDLS, YYNGEE. Trimming removed 0 bases at V and 0 bases at J, with 21 bases between. The CDR3 totals 19 residues. Drawing the rest from reference TRBV9 and TRBJ1-1, the complete variable domain is DSGVTQTPKHLITATGQRVTLRCSPRSGDLSVYWYQQSLDQGLQFLIQYYNGEERAKGNILERFSAQQFPDLHSELNLSSLELGDSALYFCASSVATGESPLMNTEAFFGQGTRLTVV.

The chain links TRBV24-1 to TRBJ2-3, with TRBD1 as a possible D gene (6 bases). Between the trimmed V and J ends, which lost 4 bases and 2 bases, there was a span of 12 bases. Germline CDR1 is KGHDR and CDR2 is SFDVKD. This CDR3 has 15 residues. CDR3: CATSDHRDHTDTQYF. In DNA form, the CDR3 reads TGTGCCACCAGTGACCACAGGGACCACACAGATACGCAGTATTTT.

The chain joins TRBV6-5 to TRBJ2-7, with TRBD1 matching 7 bases. Losses at the gene ends were 0 bases for V and 2 bases for J; bases not matched to a gene: 4. Looked up from germline, CDR1 is MNHEY and CDR2 is SVGAGI. The CDR3 totals 15 residues. Here the CDR3 reads CASSYSRTGAYEQYF. For the CDR3, the DNA is TGTGCCAGCAGTTACTCGAGGACAGGAGCCTACGAGCAGTACTTC.

This clone showed up just a few times. J is TRBJ1-2 and V is TRBV6-6; D ambiguous. Germline values: CDR1 MNHNY, CDR2 SVGAGI (reference sequence). The CDR3 extends over 13 amino acids. V lost 1 base and J 6 bases, leaving 9 bases between the germline ends. CDR3 region: CASSYYRQDGYTF. In DNA, the CDR3 is TGTGCCAGCAGTTACTATAGGCAGGATGGCTACACCTTC.

The chain links TRBV4-3 to TRBJ1-5; tentatively, D is TRBD1 (5 bases). Germline-derived CDR1 and CDR2 are LGHNA and YSLEER. The CDR3 runs to 15 residues. The V end was cut by 5 bases, the J end by 6 bases, with 17 bases between. The CDR3 nucleotides read TGCGCCAGCAGCTACGTGGTAGGTGGGGCTCAGCCCCAGCATTTT. Protein sequence: CASSYVVGGAQPQHF.

The genes are TRBV9 and TRBJ2-1, with 16 bases matching TRBD2. The junction had 5 bases not matched to a gene; V was cut back by 4 bases and J by 10 bases. The CDR3 contains 15 residues. Germline V lookup: CDR1 SGDLS, CDR2 YYNGEE. This CDR3 reads CASSPGLAGGPEQFF. The DNA for the CDR3 is TGTGCCAGCAGCCCGGGACTAGCGGGGGGGCCCGAGCAGTTCTTC.

The DNA of the CDR3 is TGTGCCAGCAGTTGGCGAGGGACTGAAGCTTTCTTT. As protein: CASSWRGTEAFF. This chain links TRBV12-3 or TRBV12-4 with TRBJ1-1; D is uncertain. Trimming stripped 4 bases from V and 5 bases from J, with 8 bases between. The CDR3 length is 12 residues.

J is TRBJ1-1 and V is TRBV6-5, with 7 positions matching TRBD1. The CDR3 is made up of 14 amino acids. J gave up 3 bases and V 6 bases, and 7 bases lay outside the gene matches. CDR1 and CDR2 from the germline V gene are MNHEY and SVGAGI. CDR3 in amino acids: CASSPGTEDTEAFF. The DNA of the CDR3 is TGTGCCAGCAGCCCCGGGACAGAGGACACTGAAGCTTTCTTT.

The chain couples TRBV7-9 to TRBJ1-1, with a possible D match to TRBD1 (5 bases). Trimming cost V 5 bases and J 3 bases, with 19 bases left between them. The V gene's germline CDR1 is SEHNR and CDR2 FQNEAQ (reference sequence). The length of the CDR3 is 16 residues. The CDR3 DNA is TGTGCCAGCAGCCATACCGGGACTGGGGTATACACTGAAGCTTTCTTT. Encoded protein: CASSHTGTGVYTEAFF.

This clone was found once. The J gene is TRBJ1-5, the V gene TRBV27; D gene ambiguous. V was clipped by 8 bases and J by 5 bases, with 7 bases between them. Germline lookup yields CDR1 MNHEY and CDR2 SMNVEV (reference sequence). This CDR3 has 11 amino acids. The CDR3 protein is CASGPHQPQHF. For the CDR3, the DNA is TGTGCCAGCGGGCCTCATCAGCCCCAGCATTTT.

This CDR3 is CASSIGGTSVARTQYF. The CDR3 coding sequence is TGTGCCAGTAGTATCGGCGGGACTAGCGTTGCGAGGACCCAGTACTTC. J is TRBJ2-5 and V is TRBV19; 10 bases are a match to TRBD2. The germline V gene encodes CDR1 LNHDA and CDR2 SQIVND (reference sequence). This CDR3 region has 16 residues. The V segment lost 3 bases and the J segment 7 bases; nucleotides outside the gene matches: 11.

The chain employs TRBV6-1 and TRBJ2-3, with unresolved D. The CDR3 totals 14 residues. The V and J ends lost 3 bases and 6 bases respectively, with 13 bases between them. Looked up from germline, CDR1 is MNHNS and CDR2 is SASEGT. CDR3 sequence: CASSDPLKQDTQYF. The CDR3 nucleotides read TGTGCCAGCAGTGACCCTCTTAAACAGGATACGCAGTATTTT.

The chain recombines TRBV4-1 with TRBJ2-3; 10 nucleotides line up with TRBD1. The CDR3 is 14 residues long. Germline trimming cut 4 bases from V and 5 bases from J; bases unmatched to any gene: 3. Per the germline V gene, CDR1 is MGHRA and CDR2 is YSYEKL. CDR3 amino acids: CASSPGQGQDTQYF. CDR3 in DNA: TGCGCCAGCAGCCCGGGACAGGGGCAAGATACGCAGTATTTT.

Of note for this clone: The sample has other DNA sequences that encode this CDR3 too. The gene calls are TRBV4-1 and TRBJ1-1; 8 nucleotides agree with TRBD1. The CDR3 has 15 residues. Germline V gene sequence: CDR1 MGHRA, CDR2 YSYEKL. The trim removed 0 bases at V and 5 bases at J, leaving 5 bases unmatched. The CDR3 DNA reads TGCGCCAGCAGCCAAGACGGACAGGGAAGGACTGAAGCTTTCTTT. Its protein product is CASSQDGQGRTEAFF.